These T cell receptor beta chains were read from a single sample in a study of tumor-infiltrating lymphocytes in oesophageal squamous cell carcinoma. TCRdb recomputed calls from the PCR reads with MiXCR, one row per CDR3 protein. The data contain about 24,000 distinct CDR3 sequences, about two fifths of them singletons. The sequenced sample was esophageal tumor tissue. These receptors came from a male donor with esophageal squamous cell carcinoma. CDR3s include the opening cysteine and the closing phenylalanine or tryptophan. A D gene is named only where the DNA matches it firmly. Rows may omit the clone size; those that give it use once, few, many or a size class.

d_call clone_size j_call v_call cdr3_nt cdr3_aa
NA NA TRBJ2-5 TRBV7-2 TGTGCCAGCAGTCTACGCCGGGGGGCACCCCAGGGAGGCCAGTACTTC CASSLRRGAPQGGQYF
NA NA TRBJ2-6 TRBV10-3 TGTGCCATCAGTGAGTCGTTGGGGGGCTCTGGGGCCAACGTCCTGACTTTC CAISESLGGSGANVLTF
NA NA TRBJ2-4 TRBV7-2 TGTGCCAGCAGCTTAGCGGGGACTGGGGGTGACATTCAGTACTTC CASSLAGTGGDIQYF
TRBD1 NA TRBJ2-7 TRBV28 TGTGCCAGCAGACAGGGGACGAGGAACGAGCAGTACTTC CASRQGTRNEQYF
TRBD1 many TRBJ2-1 TRBV19 TGTGCCAGTAGTATAGGGGAGACAGGGGGCTTCGATGAGCAGTTCTTC CASSIGETGGFDEQFF
NA few TRBJ1-2 TRBV7-6 TGTGCCAGCAGCTTAGCCGGCTATGGCTACACCTTC CASSLAGYGYTF
TRBD2 large TRBJ2-1 TRBV7-2 TGTGCCAGCAGGGCTACTAGCGGGGGGGCTTACAATGAGCAGTTCTTC CASRATSGGAYNEQFF
TRBD1 many TRBJ2-6 TRBV24-1 TGTGCCACCAGTCGATCGGGGACAGATCCCTTCCTGACTTTC CATSRSGTDPFLTF
NA NA TRBJ2-3 TRBV7-2 TGTGCCAGCAGCTTTTACGTCAGCTCTCTCAGCACAGATACGCAGTATTTT CASSFYVSSLSTDTQYF
TRBD1 NA TRBJ2-3 TRBV7-2 TGTGCCAGCAGCTTAGCAGGACAGGGATCGCAGTATTTT CASSLAGQGSQYF
NA NA TRBJ1-2 TRBV7-9 TGTGCCAGCAGCACCTCTGGACAGTCCTATGGCTACACCTTC CASSTSGQSYGYTF
NA NA TRBJ2-7 TRBV5-2 TGTGCCAGCAGCTTGACTAGCGGGAGCGGTGAGCAGTACTTC CASSLTSGSGEQYF
NA many TRBJ2-5 TRBV5-1 TGCGCCAGCAGCTTGGCGGGGGGCGGGGCCGAAGAGACCCAGTACTTC CASSLAGGGAEETQYF
NA medium-sized TRBJ2-7 TRBV7-8 TGTGCCAGCAGCTTATCGGTAGGACTACTTTTAGGGCAGTACTTC CASSLSVGLLLGQYF
NA NA TRBJ2-2 TRBV5-1 TGCGCCAGCAGCTTTAGTCAGGGCACCGGGGAGCTGTTTTTT CASSFSQGTGELFF
NA many TRBJ2-6 TRBV11-2 TGTGCCAGCAGCTGGAGCCACTCTGGGGCCAACGTCCTGACTTTC CASSWSHSGANVLTF
NA many TRBJ2-5 TRBV12-5 TGTGCTAGTGGTTTGGTACCGCAGTGGGGGACCCAGTACTTC CASGLVPQWGTQYF
NA few TRBJ2-5 TRBV7-3 TGTGCCAGCAGCCCCGACGGTGGAGAGACCCAGTACTTC CASSPDGGETQYF
TRBD1 many TRBJ1-5 TRBV7-2 TGTGCCAGCAGCTTACCTCCCACAGGGGGGGCCAATCAGCCCCAGCATTTT CASSLPPTGGANQPQHF
TRBD2 many TRBJ2-1 TRBV7-2 TGTGCCAGCAGCTTCTTTAGCGGGACCTACAATGAGCAGTTCTTC CASSFFSGTYNEQFF
TRBD1 many TRBJ2-6 TRBV2 TGTGCCAGCAGTGAACGGACAGGGGGGGCGGGGGCCAACGTCCTGACTTTC CASSERTGGAGANVLTF
TRBD1 many TRBJ1-4 TRBV7-9 TGTGCCAGCAGCCTCGACAGGGTTAATGAAAAACTGTTTTTT CASSLDRVNEKLFF
TRBD1 many TRBJ2-7 TRBV28 TGTGCCAGTACACCAGGGGGCGCTGATGACGAGCAGTACTTC CASTPGGADDEQYF
NA many TRBJ2-1 TRBV12-3/TRBV12-4 TGTGCCAGCATGGGAGACTCCTACAATGAGCAGTTCTTC CASMGDSYNEQFF
NA NA TRBJ1-1 TRBV7-2 TGTGCCAGCAGCTCCATGCAGGGGAGGACTGAAGCTTTCTTT CASSSMQGRTEAFF
NA many TRBJ2-7 TRBV6-6 TGTGCCAGCAGTTACAACGGCAGAGGGAACGAGCAGTACTTC CASSYNGRGNEQYF
TRBD2 NA TRBJ2-1 TRBV11-2 TGTGCCAGCAGCTTAGAAAATAGCGGGGAGCAGTTCTTC CASSLENSGEQFF
TRBD1 once TRBJ2-3 TRBV6-8 TGTGCCAGCAGTTCCCGGGACAGGGGGATAGATACGCAGTATTTT CASSSRDRGIDTQYF
NA NA TRBJ2-3 TRBV7-2 TGTGCCAGCAGTAAAAACAGGGTCACCGGGGAGCTGTATTTT CASSKNRVTGELYF
NA NA TRBJ2-3 TRBV24-1 TGTGCCACCAGTGATTCTGCTCGGACGGAAGACACAGATACGCAGTATTTT CATSDSARTEDTDTQYF
TRBD2 once TRBJ2-1 TRBV7-3 TGTGCCAGCAGCTTAAGGGGGGGGAGGAACTACAATGAGCAGTTCTTC CASSLRGGRNYNEQFF
NA many TRBJ1-3 TRBV6-1 TGTGCCAGCAGTGAAGCGATGGGAATCGGTGGAAACACCATATATTTT CASSEAMGIGGNTIYF
NA once TRBJ2-5 TRBV7-9 TGTGCCAGCAGCAGGTACACGGGGGAAGAGACCCAGTACTTC CASSRYTGEETQYF
TRBD2 NA TRBJ2-1 TRBV30 TGTGCCTGGAGTTCTGGTCTAGCGGGGCTCAATGAGCAGTTCTTC CAWSSGLAGLNEQFF
TRBD2 NA TRBJ2-5 TRBV10-1 TGCGCCAGCAGTGAGTCGGGACTAGCGGGAGAAGAGCAGTACTTC CASSESGLAGEEQYF
NA once TRBJ2-6 TRBV11-2 TGTGCCAGCAGCTTAGCAGTGGTAACTGGGGCCAACGTCCTGACTTTC CASSLAVVTGANVLTF
NA NA TRBJ2-1 TRBV4-1 TGCGCCAGCAGCCAAGGCAGCCCCTACGAGCAGTTCTTC CASSQGSPYEQFF
NA few TRBJ2-3 TRBV7-2 TGTGCCAGCAGCCGGACCTATACGCAGTATTTT CASSRTYTQYF
TRBD2 NA TRBJ2-5 TRBV7-6 TGTGCCAGCAGCCTGACTAGCGGGAGTGGATGCGAGACCCAGTACTTC CASSLTSGSGCETQYF
NA few TRBJ1-1 TRBV18 TGTGCCAGCTCACCGTATCACCCGGGTAGGGATGAAGCTTTCTTT CASSPYHPGRDEAFF
NA large TRBJ2-1 TRBV7-2 TGTGCCAGCAGCTTAGATCTTGGCTATTACAATGAGCAGTTCTTC CASSLDLGYYNEQFF
NA NA TRBJ2-7 TRBV7-1 TGTGCCAGCAGCGGGACTGTTGGCGGAAACGAGCAGTACTTC CASSGTVGGNEQYF
TRBD2 NA TRBJ2-3 TRBV7-2 TGTGCCAGCAGCGCCTTACTAGCGGAGGCGCCGTATTTT CASSALLAEAPYF
NA many TRBJ1-2 TRBV27 TGTGCCAGCAGTTTCAGGGAAGGTGATGGCTACACCTTC CASSFREGDGYTF
NA medium-sized TRBJ2-1 TRBV7-8 TGTGCCAGCAGCTTAGAGTCGGCTTCCTACAATGAGCAGTTCTTC CASSLESASYNEQFF
TRBD1 many TRBJ1-5 TRBV24-1 TGTGCCGCACGGACAGGGGACAGTCAGCCCCAGCATTTT CAARTGDSQPQHF
TRBD1 many TRBJ2-6 TRBV27 TGTGCCAGCAGTTCAGAGGGGGGACAGGGCTTCTCTGGGGCCAACGTCCTGACTTTC CASSSEGGQGFSGANVLTF
NA NA TRBJ2-7 TRBV7-9 TGTGCCAGCAGCCTAGACCTAGAGTTAGACGAGCAGTACTTC CASSLDLELDEQYF
TRBD2 many TRBJ2-1 TRBV25-1 TGTGCCAGCAGTGCGGAGACAGGGCCGGCAAGCGGGAGGCACTACAATGAGCAGTTCTTC CASSAETGPASGRHYNEQFF
TRBD1 NA TRBJ1-4 TRBV19 TGTGCCAGTATGACGGGACAGGGGCCTGAAAAACTGTTTTTT CASMTGQGPEKLFF
NA many TRBJ2-3 TRBV28 TGTGCCAGCACAAGCAGGGATACGCAGTATTTT CASTSRDTQYF
NA NA TRBJ2-7 TRBV12-3/TRBV12-4 TGTGCCAGCAGTTTATTGGACTTCCACGAGCAGTACTTC CASSLLDFHEQYF
TRBD1 many TRBJ1-2 TRBV24-1 TGTGCCACCAGTCCAAGGGACAGAGAGTACTATGGCTACACCTTC CATSPRDREYYGYTF
NA medium-sized TRBJ2-7 TRBV7-2 TGTGCCAGCAGCCCCTTCAGAGGGTCGTCGCGCCTTTATAATTCACCCCTCCACTTC CASSPFRGSSRLYNSPLHF
TRBD1 many TRBJ1-1 TRBV5-1 TGCGCCAGCAGCCCCGGACAGGGGAGGAACACTGAAGCTTTCTTT CASSPGQGRNTEAFF